These 17 T cell receptor beta chains came from one sample sequenced in a study of cytomegalovirus exposure and HLA in healthy donors. The PCR made use of 60 Vbeta and 13 Jbeta primers. This table comes from immunoSEQ multiplex PCR, and its TCRdb copy is limited to in-frame clones, with some not included. Of 95,000 to 150,000 clones listed, around 66% were seen once; the top ten hold roughly 1.4%. The sample was PBMCs. The receptors shown here come from a man between 18 and 29 years old in good health and CMV-seronegative.

This chain joins TRBV28 and TRBJ2-3, with 9 positions matching TRBD1. This CDR3 contains 15 residues. V dropped 8 bases and J dropped 4; count of bases not matched to a gene: 10. CDR1 is MDHEN, CDR2 SYDVKM, per germline. DNA for the CDR3: TGTGCCAGCCTGAAACAGGGGGCGCTGCCAGATACGCAGTATTTT. This gives the protein CASLKQGALPDTQYF. The entire variable domain, with the rest obtained from reference TRBV28 and TRBJ2-3, is as follows: DVKVTQSSRYLVKRTGEKVFLECVQDMDHENMFWYRQDPGLGLRLIYFSYDVKMKEKGDIPEGYSVSREKKERFSLILESASTNQTSMYLCASLKQGALPDTQYFGPGTRLTVL.

This CDR3 reads CASSFGQGRWEQYF. The CDR3 DNA is TGCGCCAGCAGCTTTGGACAGGGGAGGTGGGAGCAGTACTTC. V is TRBV5-1 and J is TRBJ2-7, with TRBD1 identical over 9 bases. J was trimmed by 7 bases and V by 2 bases; bases with no gene match: 7. Germline V gene lookup returns CDR1 SGHRS and CDR2 YFSETQ. The CDR3 is 14 amino acids.

This chain joins TRBV6-5 and TRBJ1-3; D is possibly TRBD1 (5 bases). Germline-derived CDR1 and CDR2 are MNHEY and SVGAGI. This CDR3 spans 15 amino acids. V dropped 10 bases and J dropped 0 bases, with 16 bases sitting between them. The CDR3 region is CATRGLPNSGNTIYF. DNA of the CDR3: TGTGCCACCCGGGGACTTCCGAACTCTGGAAACACCATATATTTT.

This clone has more than one count but fewer than ten. The chain employs TRBV19 and TRBJ2-3, with 7 bases identical to TRBD1. Germline CDR1 is LNHDA and CDR2 is SQIVND (reference sequence). The CDR3 length is 15 residues. J lost 2 bases, V lost 4 bases, and 6 bases had no gene match. CDR3 bases: TGTGCCAGTAGTAAAAGGGACAGAAACACAGATACGCAGTATTTT. Amino acid sequence: CASSKRDRNTDTQYF.

V is TRBV18 and J is TRBJ2-1; TRBD2 matches at 14 bases. Germline trimming cut 6 bases from V and 5 bases from J; bases unmatched to any gene: 12. Looked up from germline, CDR1 is KGHSH and CDR2 is LQKENI. The CDR3 loop spans 18 amino acids. The CDR3 DNA reads TGTGCCAGCTCCCTAAAGACTAGCGGGAGGGTCGGGGACAATGAGCAGTTCTTC. Translating it yields CASSLKTSGRVGDNEQFF.

V and J are TRBV19 and TRBJ2-3; 8 nucleotides align to TRBD2. Germline-derived CDR1 and CDR2 are LNHDA and SQIVND (reference sequence). The CDR3 runs to 15 residues. The V gene end was trimmed by 5 bases and the J gene end by 1 base; junction bases not matched to a gene: 5. CDR3 in DNA: TGTGCCAGTAGTCCTAGCGGGTGGCGCACAGATACGCAGTATTTT. It is translated as CASSPSGWRTDTQYF.

The chain employs TRBV5-1 and TRBJ2-2, with 10 positions matching TRBD2. Germline V gives CDR1 SGHRS, CDR2 YFSETQ. The CDR3 has 17 residues. J lost 5 bases, V lost 4 bases, and 11 bases had no gene match. CDR3 DNA sequence: TGCGCCAGCAGCGCGGACCCTAGCGGGAGAGGGACCGGGGAGCTGTTTTTT. Protein product: CASSADPSGRGTGELFF.

This chain joins TRBV28 and TRBJ2-3; 8 nucleotides line up with TRBD1. After removal of 5 bases from V and 0 bases from J, the junction contained 4 bases not matched to a gene. The CDR3 length is 15 residues. Per germline, CDR1 MDHEN and CDR2 SYDVKM. CDR3 sequence: CASSPWTGSTDTQYF. In nucleotides, the CDR3 is TGTGCCAGCAGTCCCTGGACAGGGAGCACAGATACGCAGTATTTT.

This chain connects TRBV19 to TRBJ2-5; the D gene is possibly TRBD2 (6 bases). The CDR3 is 16 residues long. V was shortened by 5 bases and J by 6 bases, with 22 bases between the two germline ends. Per the germline V gene, CDR1 is LNHDA and CDR2 is SQIVND (reference sequence). The CDR3 here is CASSPPFGGVLKTQYF. DNA of the CDR3: TGTGCCAGTAGTCCCCCCTTCGGAGGGGTCCTAAAGACCCAGTACTTC.

The rearrangement joins TRBV28 to TRBJ2-7, with D possibly matching TRBD1 (5 bases). This CDR3 has 16 residues. The ends were cut back, 3 bases at V and 0 bases at J, with 15 bases in the middle. Per germline, CDR1 MDHEN and CDR2 SYDVKM. DNA of the CDR3: TGTGCCAGCAGTTTCCCAAGGGGTAGGCTCTCCTACGAGCAGTACTTC. Amino acid sequence: CASSFPRGRLSYEQYF.

The chain employs TRBV4-2 and TRBJ1-6, with D perhaps matching TRBD1 (5 bases). This CDR3 is built from 20 residues. Germline V gene sequence: CDR1 LGHNA, CDR2 YNFKEQ. Trimming pared 1 base from V and 0 bases from J, leaving 19 bases between. CDR3: CASSQVGGALTSSYNSPLHF. CDR3 coding DNA: TGTGCCAGCAGCCAAGTAGGAGGGGCGCTGACGAGCTCCTATAATTCACCCCTCCACTTT.

This clone has only a few counts. The V call is TRBV6-5, the J call TRBJ1-4; D call uncertain. This CDR3 is 15 amino acids long. The germline V and J ends were trimmed by 6 bases and 0 bases, with 11 bases remaining between them. CDR1 MNHEY and CDR2 SVGAGI come from the germline V gene. The CDR3 region has the DNA TGTGCCAGCAGGCGGGGAAGGTCAACTAATGAAAAACTGTTTTTT. This translates into CASRRGRSTNEKLFF.

The chain carries TRBV4-2 and TRBJ2-6, with D maybe TRBD1 (5 bases). This CDR3 contains 17 residues. In germline, CDR1 is LGHNA, CDR2 YNFKEQ. The ends were cut back, 0 bases at V and 4 bases at J, with 13 bases in the middle. As DNA, the CDR3 is TGTGCCAGCAGCCAAGATGAAGGGGCCTCGGGGGCCAACGTCCTGACTTTC. Protein product: CASSQDEGASGANVLTF.

This clone was detected a few times. This chain joins TRBV14 and TRBJ2-1; the match to TRBD2 covers 12 bases. With 5 bases clipped from V and 4 bases from J, the junction kept 9 bases outside the gene matches. The germline V gene encodes CDR1 SGHDN and CDR2 FVKESK. The CDR3 consists of 17 residues. CDR3 protein: CASSTHRTSGVYNEQFF. The DNA for the CDR3 is TGTGCCAGCAGCACACATCGGACTAGCGGGGTTTACAATGAGCAGTTCTTC.

The chain couples TRBV30 to TRBJ2-1, with TRBD2 as a possible D gene (6 bases). Between the trimmed V and J ends, which lost 0 bases and 10 bases, there was a span of 13 bases. The germline V gene encodes CDR1 GTSNPN and CDR2 SVGIG (reference sequence). There are 13 residues in the CDR3. CDR3: CAWSVSSEGEQFF. The CDR3 coding sequence is TGTGCCTGGAGTGTCTCTAGCGAGGGGGAGCAGTTCTTC.

This chain uses TRBV10-3 with TRBJ2-7; 9 bases agree with TRBD1. CDR1 is ENHRY, CDR2 SYGVKD, per germline. The trim removed 6 bases at V and 3 bases at J, leaving 6 bases unmatched. The CDR3 has 14 amino acids. The DNA for the CDR3 is TGTGCCATCAGCCGGGACAGGGCGAACTACGAGCAGTACTTC. This translates into CAISRDRANYEQYF.

V usage is TRBV29-1 and J usage is TRBJ2-3; D remains unclear. Germline V CDR1 and CDR2: SQVTM, ANQGSEA. The CDR3 contains 14 residues. The V end was cut by 2 bases, the J end by 2 bases, with 11 bases between. The CDR3 DNA follows: TGCAGCGTTGAAAAGGCGGCAGACACAGATACGCAGTATTTT. It specifies CSVEKAADTDTQYF.